This T cell receptor (beta chain) appears in the sequencing data of a study of T-cell reconstitution after alpha-beta-depleted transplantation in children. Study conclusions and caveats: Some patients showed high day-60 TCRbeta diversity, which derived from surviving recipient T cells and thymic progenitors. Where alpha-beta T cells came from about two months after transplant was reportedly several hundred expanded graft clones. A year had passed since transplant, and T-cell counts and diversity by then came mostly from newly produced T cells.

In the case of this clonotype: Its antigen is still unknown.

As it was prepared, the TCRbeta library received unique molecular identifiers. TCRdb re-analysed the PCR reads in MiXCR, keeping a single row per CDR3 protein. Found here are about 590,000 distinct CDR3 sequences, roughly 13% of them singletons; the top ten hold about 2.2%. The sequence derives from a male patient younger than 18 who had a stem cell transplant for acute myeloid leukemia, so the T cells may come from the graft donor. This material consisted of PBMCs, mostly from graft donor cells, taken 360 days after TCRalphabeta/CD19-depleted stem cell transplant.

The CDR3 here is CASSSTPGTGARSGANVLTF. As DNA, the CDR3 is TGTGCCAGCAGTTCTACCCCCGGGACAGGGGCTCGCTCTGGGGCCAACGTCCTGACTTTC. The chain couples TRBV12-3 or TRBV12-4 to TRBJ2-6; TRBD1 matches 10 bases. V dropped 4 bases and J dropped 0; count of bases not matched to a gene: 12. The CDR3 is made up of 20 amino acids.